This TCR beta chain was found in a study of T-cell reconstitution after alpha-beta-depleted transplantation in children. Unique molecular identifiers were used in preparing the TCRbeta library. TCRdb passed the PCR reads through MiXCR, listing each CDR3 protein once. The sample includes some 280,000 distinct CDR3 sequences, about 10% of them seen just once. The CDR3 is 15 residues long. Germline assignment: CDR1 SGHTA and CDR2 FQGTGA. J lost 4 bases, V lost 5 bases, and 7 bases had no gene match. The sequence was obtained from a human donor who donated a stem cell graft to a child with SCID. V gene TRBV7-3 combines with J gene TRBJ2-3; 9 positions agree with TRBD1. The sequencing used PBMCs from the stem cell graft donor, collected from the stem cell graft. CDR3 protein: CASSPPGQGSDTQYF. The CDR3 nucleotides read TGTGCCAGCAGCCCGCCGGGACAGGGTTCAGATACGCAGTATTTT.